This is a list of T cell receptor beta chains from one sample in a study of shared clonotypes between healthy human individuals. Measured with immunoSEQ multiplex PCR; TCRdb has only the in-frame clones, and not every one. The table shows roughly 1,000,000 clones, with about four fifths occurring only once. Sequences were obtained from memory CD4+ T cells from PBMCs. Receptors originate from a man aged 18 to 30 in good health. Some clones in this sample may be carry-over from other donors' samples. Each CDR3 is given with its conserved first and last residue. Fields, in order: CDR3 length, D gene, clone size, J gene, V gene, CDR3 DNA, CDR3 protein. The D gene is left open where the match is weak. Part of the rows lack a size; the others show once, few, many or a class for expanded clones.

14	NA	NA	TRBJ1-2	TRBV28	TGTGCCAGCAGTTTAGAGTCAGGGTTGGGTGGCTACACCTTC	CASSLESGLGGYTF
14	NA	NA	TRBJ2-7	TRBV7-2	TGTGCCAGCAGCTTAGGGAGGTGGAGCTACGAGCAGTACTTC	CASSLGRWSYEQYF
12	NA	NA	TRBJ2-1	TRBV25-1	TGTGCCAGCAGTCCCCCCTATAATGAGCAGTTCTTC	CASSPPYNEQFF
13	NA	NA	TRBJ1-1	TRBV7-2	TGTGCCAGCAGCCCTCAGGGGAATGCTGAAGCTTTCTTT	CASSPQGNAEAFF
15	NA	NA	TRBJ2-1	TRBV30	TGTGCCTGGACCCAAAAGGGACCCCTATCCGATGAGCAGTTCTTC	CAWTQKGPLSDEQFF
14	NA	NA	TRBJ2-2	TRBV18	TGTGCCAGCTCACCACCAACGACTACCGGGGAGCTGTTTTTT	CASSPPTTTGELFF
15	TRBD2	NA	TRBJ2-7	TRBV5-1	TGCGCCAGCAGCTACCGCCGGGGGGTAAGCTACGAGCAGTACTTC	CASSYRRGVSYEQYF
15	NA	many	TRBJ2-7	TRBV5-1	TGCGCCAGCAGCTCCGCCCCCCAGGGCTCCTACGAGCAGTACTTC	CASSSAPQGSYEQYF
13	NA	NA	TRBJ2-1	TRBV28	TGTGCCAGTATCCGTGCTACCTACAATGAGCAGTTCTTC	CASIRATYNEQFF
15	NA	NA	TRBJ2-3	TRBV7-3	TGTGCCAGCAGCTTACGATGGTCGTCGACAGATACGCAGTATTTT	CASSLRWSSTDTQYF
15	TRBD2	once	TRBJ2-5	TRBV9	TGTGCCAGCAGCGTAGTTGGGGGAGGGTCAGAGACCCAGTACTTC	CASSVVGGGSETQYF
15	TRBD1	NA	TRBJ1-1	TRBV6-6	TGTGCCAGCAGAATGGGGGGGACAGGGGGCACTGAAGCTTTCTTT	CASRMGGTGGTEAFF
15	TRBD1	NA	TRBJ1-5	TRBV25-1	TGTGCCAGCAGTGCCCCGGACAGGGACAATCAGCCCCAGCATTTT	CASSAPDRDNQPQHF
14	NA	NA	TRBJ2-7	TRBV5-1	TGCGCCAGCAGCTTGGAACCAGATTCCTACGAGCAGTACTTC	CASSLEPDSYEQYF
16	TRBD2	NA	TRBJ2-7	TRBV28	TGTGCCAGCAGTGAACTAGCGGCATCCAAGCAACTCGAGCAGTACTTC	CASSELAASKQLEQYF
12	NA	NA	TRBJ2-5	TRBV28	TGTGCCAGCACGGGACAAAGAGAGACCCAGTACTTC	CASTGQRETQYF
12	NA	NA	TRBJ2-7	TRBV11-1	TGTGCCAGCAGCCGAGACACATACGAGCAGTACTTC	CASSRDTYEQYF
15	TRBD2	NA	TRBJ2-1	TRBV19	TGTGCCAGTAGTCCTAGCGGGTCACCCGGCAATGAGCAGTTCTTC	CASSPSGSPGNEQFF
16	TRBD1	NA	TRBJ2-7	TRBV28	TGTGCCAGCAGTTCCCCCGCAGGGGGTCACTCCTACGAGCAGTACTTC	CASSSPAGGHSYEQYF
17	NA	NA	TRBJ2-7	TRBV25-1	TGTGCCAGCAGTGAAAGTTTTCCGCTAGGCAACTCCTACGAGCAGTACTTC	CASSESFPLGNSYEQYF
15	TRBD1	NA	TRBJ1-2	TRBV18	TGTGCCAGCTCACTAGTGACAGGGGAGGACTATGGCTACACCTTC	CASSLVTGEDYGYTF
14	NA	NA	TRBJ2-7	TRBV18	TGTGCCAGCCGGACCTTACTGAGCTCCTACGAGCAGTACTTC	CASRTLLSSYEQYF
14	NA	NA	TRBJ2-7	TRBV28	TGTGCCAGCGGGGGGGCAACGAACTCCTACGAGCAGTACTTC	CASGGATNSYEQYF
14	NA	many	TRBJ2-5	TRBV7-2	TGTGCCAGCAGCCGGGACCGGGCCCAAGAGACCCAGTACTTC	CASSRDRAQETQYF
14	TRBD1	NA	TRBJ2-3	TRBV27	TGTGCCAGCAGCCGACAGGGGGATGGAGAAACGCAGTATTTT	CASSRQGDGETQYF
15	TRBD2	NA	TRBJ2-7	TRBV5-1	TGCGCCAGCAGCTTGAGTAGCGGGAGTACCTACGAGCAGTACTTC	CASSLSSGSTYEQYF
13	TRBD2	NA	TRBJ2-1	TRBV28	TGTGCCAGCACTTCATGGGCTAGCGGGGAGCAGTTCTTC	CASTSWASGEQFF
13	TRBD1	many	TRBJ2-1	TRBV5-8	TGTGCCAGCAGCACTGGACAGGGGATGGAGCAGTTCTTC	CASSTGQGMEQFF
15	TRBD2	NA	TRBJ2-3	TRBV5-1	TGCGCCAGCAGCTTGACTAGCGGGAGTTCGGATACGCAGTATTTT	CASSLTSGSSDTQYF
15	TRBD2	NA	TRBJ2-7	TRBV5-1	TGCGCCAGCAGCCCCGAACTAGCGGGGACCTACGAGCAGTACTTC	CASSPELAGTYEQYF
14	TRBD2	few	TRBJ2-2	TRBV10-3	TGTGCCACTAATCGGGGGGAGAGCAGCGGGGAGCTGTTTTTT	CATNRGESSGELFF
16	TRBD1	NA	TRBJ1-5	TRBV28	TGTGCCAGCAGTTTAAATAGGGGGCCTGAGAATCAGCCCCAGCATTTT	CASSLNRGPENQPQHF
18	NA	NA	TRBJ2-1	TRBV13	TGTGCCAGCAGGAAGGTGGTTTTACGGGACTCCTCCTACAATGAGCAGTTCTTC	CASRKVVLRDSSYNEQFF
14	NA	NA	TRBJ1-1	TRBV7-9	TGTGCCAGCAGCTTGGGACTGCGGACCTCTGAAGCTTTCTTT	CASSLGLRTSEAFF
14	NA	NA	TRBJ1-5	TRBV4-1	TGCGCCAGCAGCCAAGTTTACGCAATGGTTCCCCAGCATTTT	CASSQVYAMVPQHF
14	NA	NA	TRBJ2-7	TRBV28	TGTGCCAGCAACTCTCCGGGACTCATCTACGAGCAGTACTTC	CASNSPGLIYEQYF
17	TRBD2	NA	TRBJ2-1	TRBV5-1	TGCGCCAGCAGCCCACCGGGACTAGCGGGAGCTTACAATGAGCAGTTCTTC	CASSPPGLAGAYNEQFF
14	NA	few	TRBJ2-2	TRBV15	TGTGCCACCAGCAGAGATGTGGGCACCGGGGAGCTGTTTTTT	CATSRDVGTGELFF
17	TRBD2	NA	TRBJ2-1	TRBV29-1	TGCAGCGTTTCAGGGGCGACGGGACTAGCGGGAGCCAATGAGCAGTTCTTC	CSVSGATGLAGANEQFF
17	TRBD2	NA	TRBJ2-1	TRBV2	TGTGCCAGCAGTGAGACTAGCGGGGGTTCTTCCTACAATGAGCAGTTCTTC	CASSETSGGSSYNEQFF
15	NA	NA	TRBJ1-2	TRBV29-1	TGCAGCGTTGCCACCCCCGCCGTCGGAAACTATGGCTACACCTTC	CSVATPAVGNYGYTF